The source of this T cell receptor (beta chain) is a study of T cells in Graves' hyperthyroidism and ophthalmopathy. Study summary: Upon initial diagnosis and before any treatment, peripheral blood was collected.

Germline-derived CDR1 and CDR2 are SEHNR and FQNEAQ (reference sequence). The CDR3 runs to 12 residues. The trim removed 5 bases at V and 9 bases at J, leaving 6 bases unmatched. Regions amplified from RNA transcripts were the TCR beta CDR3 regions. During a first-round RT-PCR of the TCR CDR3, the HTBI primer set was used. TCRdb re-called the multiplex PCR reads with MiXCR, one entry per CDR3 protein. The profile covers 700,000 to 950,000 distinct CDR3 sequences, with about a third appearing a single time and roughly 30% taken by the ten largest. This clonotype appeared many times. The chain recombines TRBV7-9 with TRBJ1-1; 7 nucleotides align to TRBD1. The sample was blood. The source is a woman between 40 and 55 years old with Graves' hyperthyroidism. The CDR3 DNA follows: TGTGCCAGCAGCCTCCCGACAGGGAAAGCTTTCTTT. Translated: CASSLPTGKAFF. Full variable domain (outside the CDR3, taken from reference TRBV7-9 and TRBJ1-1): DTGVSQNPRHKITKRGQNVTFRCDPISEHNRLYWYRQTLGQGPEFLTYFQNEAQLEKSRLLSDRFSAERPKGSFSTLEIQRTEQGDSAMYLCASSLPTGKAFFGQGTRLTVV.